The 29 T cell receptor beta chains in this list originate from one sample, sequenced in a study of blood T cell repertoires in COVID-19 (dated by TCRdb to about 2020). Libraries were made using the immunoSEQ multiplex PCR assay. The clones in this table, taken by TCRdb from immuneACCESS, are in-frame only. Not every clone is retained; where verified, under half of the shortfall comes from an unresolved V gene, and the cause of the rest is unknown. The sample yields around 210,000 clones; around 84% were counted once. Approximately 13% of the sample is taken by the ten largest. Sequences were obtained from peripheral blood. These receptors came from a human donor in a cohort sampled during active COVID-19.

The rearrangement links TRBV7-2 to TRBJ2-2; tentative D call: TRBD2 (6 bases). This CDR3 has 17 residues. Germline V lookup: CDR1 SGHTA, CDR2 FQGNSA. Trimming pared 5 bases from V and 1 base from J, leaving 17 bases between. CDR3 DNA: TGTGCCAGCAGCGGCAGCTACGCGGGACTGAACACCGGGGAGCTGTTTTTT. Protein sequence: CASSGSYAGLNTGELFF. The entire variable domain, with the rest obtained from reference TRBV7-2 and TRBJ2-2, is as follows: GAGVSQSPSNKVTEKGKDVELRCDPISGHTALYWYRQSLGQGLEFLIYFQGNSAPDKSGLPSDRFSAERTGGSVSTLTIQRTQQEDSAVYLCASSGSYAGLNTGELFFGEGSRLTVL.

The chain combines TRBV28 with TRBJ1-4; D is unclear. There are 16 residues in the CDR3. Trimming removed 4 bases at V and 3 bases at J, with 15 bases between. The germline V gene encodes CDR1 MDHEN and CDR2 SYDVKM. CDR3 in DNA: TGTGCCAGCAGTTCAGGTGAACTCACCCCTAATGAAAAACTGTTTTTT. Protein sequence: CASSSGELTPNEKLFF.

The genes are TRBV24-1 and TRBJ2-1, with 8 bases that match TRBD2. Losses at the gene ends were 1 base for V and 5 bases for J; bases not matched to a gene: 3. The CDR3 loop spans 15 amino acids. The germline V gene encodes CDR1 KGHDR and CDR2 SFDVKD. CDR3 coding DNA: TGTGCCACCAGTGATTTCGGCGGGAGGAACAATGAGCAGTTCTTC. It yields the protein CATSDFGGRNNEQFF.

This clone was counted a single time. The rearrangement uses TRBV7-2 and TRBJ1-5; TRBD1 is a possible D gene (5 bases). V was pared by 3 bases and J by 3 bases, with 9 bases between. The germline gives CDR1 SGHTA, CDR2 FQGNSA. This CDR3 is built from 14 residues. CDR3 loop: CASSFDRANQPQHF. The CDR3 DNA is TGTGCCAGCAGCTTTGACAGAGCCAATCAGCCCCAGCATTTT.

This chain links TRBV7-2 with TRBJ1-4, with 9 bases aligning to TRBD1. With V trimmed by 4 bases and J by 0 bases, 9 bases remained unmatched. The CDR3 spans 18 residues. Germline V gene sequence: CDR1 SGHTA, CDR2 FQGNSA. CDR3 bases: TGTGCCAGCAGCTGGACAGGGGCCCTCCCCCCAACTAATGAAAAACTGTTTTTT. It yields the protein CASSWTGALPPTNEKLFF. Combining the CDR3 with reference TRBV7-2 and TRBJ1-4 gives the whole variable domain GAGVSQSPSNKVTEKGKDVELRCDPISGHTALYWYRQSLGQGLEFLIYFQGNSAPDKSGLPSDRFSAERTGGSVSTLTIQRTQQEDSAVYLCASSWTGALPPTNEKLFFGSGTQLSVL.

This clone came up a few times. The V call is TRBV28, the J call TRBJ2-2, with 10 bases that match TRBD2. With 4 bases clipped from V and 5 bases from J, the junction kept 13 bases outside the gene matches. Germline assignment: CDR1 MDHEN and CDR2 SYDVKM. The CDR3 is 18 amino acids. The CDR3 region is CASSSGMVLAGRTGELFF. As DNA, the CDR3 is TGTGCCAGCAGTTCTGGGATGGTACTAGCGGGACGAACCGGGGAGCTGTTTTTT. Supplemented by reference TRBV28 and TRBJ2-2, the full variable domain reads DVKVTQSSRYLVKRTGEKVFLECVQDMDHENMFWYRQDPGLGLRLIYFSYDVKMKEKGDIPEGYSVSREKKERFSLILESASTNQTSMYLCASSSGMVLAGRTGELFFGEGSRLTVL.

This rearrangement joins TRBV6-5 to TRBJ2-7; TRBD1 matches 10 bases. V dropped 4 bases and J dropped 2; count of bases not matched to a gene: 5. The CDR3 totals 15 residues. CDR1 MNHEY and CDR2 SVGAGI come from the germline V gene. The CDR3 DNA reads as TGTGCCAGCAGTTCAGGGACAGGGGCTACCTACGAGCAGTACTTC. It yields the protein CASSSGTGATYEQYF.

CDR3 bases: TGTGCCAGCAGCCTCGGGACAGGGGGGAGCCTTAATTCACCCCTCCACTTT. This gives the protein CASSLGTGGSLNSPLHF. This sequence joins TRBV4-2 and TRBJ1-6, with 11 positions matching TRBD1. The CDR3 is made up of 17 amino acids. V lost 4 bases, J lost 6 bases, and 8 bases stayed unmatched. Germline V CDR1 and CDR2: LGHNA, YNFKEQ.

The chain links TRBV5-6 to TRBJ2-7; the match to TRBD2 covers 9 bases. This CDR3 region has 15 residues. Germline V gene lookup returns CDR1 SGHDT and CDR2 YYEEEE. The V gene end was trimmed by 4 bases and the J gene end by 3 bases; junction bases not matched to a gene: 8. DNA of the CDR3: TGTGCCAGCAGCGTCGCCGGGACTAGCCTCTACGAGCAGTACTTC. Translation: CASSVAGTSLYEQYF.

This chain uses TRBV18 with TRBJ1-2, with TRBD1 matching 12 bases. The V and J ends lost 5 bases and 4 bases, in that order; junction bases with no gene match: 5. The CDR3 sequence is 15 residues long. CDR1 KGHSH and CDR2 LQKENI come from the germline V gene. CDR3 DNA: TGTGCCAGCTCAGCGGGACAGGGGGCGATCTATGGCTACACCTTC. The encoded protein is CASSAGQGAIYGYTF.

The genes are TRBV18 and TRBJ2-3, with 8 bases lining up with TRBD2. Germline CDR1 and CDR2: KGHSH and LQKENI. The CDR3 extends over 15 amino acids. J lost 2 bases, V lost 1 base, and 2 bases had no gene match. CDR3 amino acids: CASSPRTSITDTQYF. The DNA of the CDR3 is TGTGCCAGCTCACCACGGACTAGCATCACAGATACGCAGTATTTT.

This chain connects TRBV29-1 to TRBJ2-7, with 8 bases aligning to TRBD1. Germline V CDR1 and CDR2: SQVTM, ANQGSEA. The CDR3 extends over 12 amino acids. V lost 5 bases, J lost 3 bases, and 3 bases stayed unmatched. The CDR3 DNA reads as TGCAGCGTTCAGACAGGGGTCTACGAGCAGTACTTC. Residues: CSVQTGVYEQYF.

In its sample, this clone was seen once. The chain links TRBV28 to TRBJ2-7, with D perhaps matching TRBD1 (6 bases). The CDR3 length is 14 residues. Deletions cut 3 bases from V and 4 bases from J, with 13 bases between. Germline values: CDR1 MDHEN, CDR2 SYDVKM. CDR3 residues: CASSFTGSRYEQYF. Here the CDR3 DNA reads TGTGCCAGCAGTTTCACAGGGTCCCGTTACGAGCAGTACTTC.

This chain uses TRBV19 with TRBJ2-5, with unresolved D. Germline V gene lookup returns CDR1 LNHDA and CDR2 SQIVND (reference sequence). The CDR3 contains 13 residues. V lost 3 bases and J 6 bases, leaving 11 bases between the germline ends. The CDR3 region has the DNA TGTGCCAGTAGTATTACGGCTGGGCAGACCCAGTACTTC. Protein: CASSITAGQTQYF. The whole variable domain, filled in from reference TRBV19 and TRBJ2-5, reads DGGITQSPKYLFRKEGQNVTLSCEQNLNHDAMYWYRQDPGQGLRLIYYSQIVNDFQKGDIAEGYSVSREKKESFPLTVTSAQKNPTAFYLCASSITAGQTQYFGPGTRLLVL.

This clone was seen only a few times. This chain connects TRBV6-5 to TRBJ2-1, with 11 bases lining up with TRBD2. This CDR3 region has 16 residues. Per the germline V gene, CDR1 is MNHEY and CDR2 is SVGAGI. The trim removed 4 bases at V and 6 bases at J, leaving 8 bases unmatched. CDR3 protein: CASSLFLGTSGNEQFF. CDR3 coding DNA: TGTGCCAGCAGTTTATTCCTCGGGACTAGCGGCAATGAGCAGTTCTTC.

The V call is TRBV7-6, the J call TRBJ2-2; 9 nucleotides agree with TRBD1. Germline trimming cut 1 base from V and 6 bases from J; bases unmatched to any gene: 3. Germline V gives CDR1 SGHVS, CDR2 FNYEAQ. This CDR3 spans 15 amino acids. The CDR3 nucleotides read TGTGCCAGCAGCTTAGGACGGACAGGGGCCGGGGAGCTGTTTTTT. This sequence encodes CASSLGRTGAGELFF.

This CDR3 reads CASSQEPGGTGRNEQFF. The CDR3 coding sequence is TGCGCCAGCAGCCAAGAGCCGGGGGGGACAGGGAGAAATGAGCAGTTCTTC. The V and J genes are TRBV4-1 and TRBJ2-1; TRBD1 might be the D (9 bases). This CDR3 spans 17 amino acids. V gave up 0 bases and J gave up 7 bases, with 19 bases separating them. Germline CDR1 reads MGHRA; CDR2 reads YSYEKL.

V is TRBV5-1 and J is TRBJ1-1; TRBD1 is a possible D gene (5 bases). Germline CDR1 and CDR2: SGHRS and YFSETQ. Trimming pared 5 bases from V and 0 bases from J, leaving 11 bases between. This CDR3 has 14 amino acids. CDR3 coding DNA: TGCGCCAGCAGACCCGACAGCCTGAACACTGAAGCTTTCTTT. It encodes CASRPDSLNTEAFF.

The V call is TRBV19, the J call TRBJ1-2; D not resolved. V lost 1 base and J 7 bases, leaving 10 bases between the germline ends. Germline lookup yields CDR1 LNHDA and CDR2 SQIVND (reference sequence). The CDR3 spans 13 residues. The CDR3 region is CASSIGAVAGYTF. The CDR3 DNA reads TGTGCCAGTAGTATAGGGGCAGTCGCTGGCTACACCTTC.

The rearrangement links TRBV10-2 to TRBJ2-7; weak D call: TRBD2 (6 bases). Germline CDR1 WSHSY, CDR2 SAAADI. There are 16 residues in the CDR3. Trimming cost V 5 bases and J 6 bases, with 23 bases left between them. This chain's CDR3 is CASSNRAQLAAGEQYF. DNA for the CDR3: TGCGCCAGCAGTAACCGGGCCCAACTAGCCGCTGGCGAGCAGTACTTC.

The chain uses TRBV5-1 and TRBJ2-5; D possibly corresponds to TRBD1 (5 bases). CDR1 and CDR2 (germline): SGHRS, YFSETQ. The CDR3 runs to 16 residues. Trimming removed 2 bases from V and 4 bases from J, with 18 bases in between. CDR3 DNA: TGCGCCAGCAGCTTCTCCAAACCTCAGGGCCCAGAGACCCAGTACTTC. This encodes CASSFSKPQGPETQYF.

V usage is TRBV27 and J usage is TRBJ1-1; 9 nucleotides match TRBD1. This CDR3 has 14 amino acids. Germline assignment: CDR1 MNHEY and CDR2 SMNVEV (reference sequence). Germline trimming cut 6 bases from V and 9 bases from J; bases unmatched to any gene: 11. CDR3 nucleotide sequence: TGTGCCAGCAGAAGCGTTGGGACAGGGAGAAAAGCTTTCTTT. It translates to CASRSVGTGRKAFF.

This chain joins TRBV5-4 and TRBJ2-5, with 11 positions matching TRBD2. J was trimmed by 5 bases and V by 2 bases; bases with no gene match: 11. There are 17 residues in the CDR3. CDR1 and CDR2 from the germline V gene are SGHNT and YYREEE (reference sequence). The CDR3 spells CASSFPMTSGKWETQYF. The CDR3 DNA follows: TGTGCCAGCAGCTTCCCTATGACTAGCGGGAAGTGGGAGACCCAGTACTTC.

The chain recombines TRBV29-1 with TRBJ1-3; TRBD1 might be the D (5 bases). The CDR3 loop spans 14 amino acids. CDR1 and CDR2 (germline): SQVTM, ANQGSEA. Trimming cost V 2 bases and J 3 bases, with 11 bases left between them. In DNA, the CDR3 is TGCAGCGTTGAAACGGGCAGGGTTGGAAACACCATATATTTT. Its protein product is CSVETGRVGNTIYF.

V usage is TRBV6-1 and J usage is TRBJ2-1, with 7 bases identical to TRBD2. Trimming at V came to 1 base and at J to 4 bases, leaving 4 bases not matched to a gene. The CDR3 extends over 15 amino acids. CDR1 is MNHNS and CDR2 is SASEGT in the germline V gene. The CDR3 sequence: CASSEGLAAYNEQFF. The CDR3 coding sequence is TGTGCCAGCAGTGAAGGGCTAGCGGCATACAATGAGCAGTTCTTC.

The CDR3 region is CASSLKAPGSGRAPETQYF. CDR3 bases: TGTGCCAGCAGCTTAAAAGCCCCGGGGAGCGGGAGGGCCCCAGAGACCCAGTACTTC. The chain couples TRBV7-9 to TRBJ2-5, with 10 bases aligning to TRBD2. Germline V gives CDR1 SEHNR, CDR2 FQNEAQ (reference sequence). Trimming at V came to 2 bases and at J to 4 bases, leaving 16 bases not matched to a gene. This CDR3 comprises 19 residues.

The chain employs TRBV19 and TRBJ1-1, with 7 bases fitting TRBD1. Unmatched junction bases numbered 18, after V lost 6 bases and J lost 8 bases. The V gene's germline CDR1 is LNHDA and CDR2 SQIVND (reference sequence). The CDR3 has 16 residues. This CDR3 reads CASRTVDRHNVLEAFF. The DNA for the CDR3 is TGTGCCAGTAGGACCGTGGACAGGCACAATGTTCTGGAAGCTTTCTTT.

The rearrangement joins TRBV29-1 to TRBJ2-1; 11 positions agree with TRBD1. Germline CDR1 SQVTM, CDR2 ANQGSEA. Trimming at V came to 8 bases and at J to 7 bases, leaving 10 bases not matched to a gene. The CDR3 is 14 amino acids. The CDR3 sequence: CSSIWTGGRNEQFF. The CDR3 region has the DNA TGCAGCTCTATTTGGACAGGGGGCAGAAATGAGCAGTTCTTC.

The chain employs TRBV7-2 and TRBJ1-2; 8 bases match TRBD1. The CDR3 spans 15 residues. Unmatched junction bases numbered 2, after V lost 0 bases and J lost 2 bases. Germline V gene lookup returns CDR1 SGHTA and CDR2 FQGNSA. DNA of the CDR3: TGTGCCAGCAGCTTAGCCGGGACAGGAAACTATGGCTACACCTTC. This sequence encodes CASSLAGTGNYGYTF.